This entry lists 20 T cell receptor beta chains sequenced from one sample in a study of PD-L1 blockade in urothelial cancer. TCRdb keeps only in-frame clones here, not all; method: immunoSEQ multiplex PCR. Here the sample spans about 50,000 clones, approximately 83% being singletons. Noted time point: peripheral blood 6 weeks after treatment start. The specimen was PBMCs, collected around atezolizumab (anti-PD-L1) treatment. All receptors come from a man aged 55-75 years with urothelial cancer.

The chain combines TRBV30 with TRBJ1-1, with a tentative D call TRBD1 (6 bases). The germline CDR1 and CDR2 sequences are GTSNPN and SVGIG (reference sequence). The CDR3 spans 14 residues. V lost 5 bases and J 1 base, leaving 14 bases between the germline ends. The CDR3 spells CAWGPGQPNTEAFF. CDR3 nucleotides: TGTGCCTGGGGCCCCGGACAGCCGAACACTGAAGCTTTCTTT.

This clone was observed a single time. The rearrangement links TRBV5-1 to TRBJ2-3, with 8 bases fitting TRBD2. V lost 4 bases to trimming and J lost 2 bases; unmatched junction nucleotides: 9. This CDR3 comprises 16 residues. CDR1 and CDR2 from the germline V gene are SGHRS and YFSETQ. CDR3 DNA: TGCGCCAGCAGCGATAATCCTAGCGGGTACACAGATACGCAGTATTTT. It yields the protein CASSDNPSGYTDTQYF.

The table lists this clone with a few counts. The V call is TRBV19, the J call TRBJ2-7; D perhaps matches TRBD2 (6 bases). Trimming took off 5 bases at V and 0 bases at J, with 11 bases between the two ends. Per germline, CDR1 LNHDA and CDR2 SQIVND (reference sequence). The CDR3 covers 14 residues. For the CDR3, the DNA is TGTGCCAGTAGTTATGGGGGGTTCTCCTACGAGCAGTACTTC. Translated, it gives CASSYGGFSYEQYF.

The chain joins TRBV6-1 to TRBJ1-2; a possible D gene is TRBD1 (6 bases). Trimming removed 0 bases at V and 0 bases at J, with 8 bases between. The germline gives CDR1 MNHNS, CDR2 SASEGT. The CDR3 is 15 residues long. CDR3 nucleotides: TGTGCCAGCAGTGAAGCGCAGGGGACTAACTATGGCTACACCTTC. As protein: CASSEAQGTNYGYTF.

The chain is built from TRBV5-4 and TRBJ2-3, with TRBD2 matching 9 bases. Unmatched junction bases numbered 8, after V lost 0 bases and J lost 6 bases. There are 16 residues in the CDR3. CDR1 and CDR2 from the germline V gene are SGHNT and YYREEE (reference sequence). The CDR3 protein is CASSLAGGGGFDTQYF. The CDR3 DNA follows: TGTGCCAGCAGCTTGGCCGGCGGGGGGGGTTTCGATACGCAGTATTTT.

This chain connects TRBV2 to TRBJ1-1; D perhaps matches TRBD1 (5 bases). This CDR3 is built from 11 residues. Germline loops: CDR1 SNHLY, CDR2 FYNNEI. V was cut by 5 bases and J by 11 bases, with 12 bases left in between. The CDR3 loop reads CASSPDRGAFF. The CDR3 bases are TGTGCCAGCAGTCCGGACCGGGGGGCTTTCTTT.

The rearrangement links TRBV9 to TRBJ1-2; weak D call: TRBD1 (5 bases). Looked up from germline, CDR1 is SGDLS and CDR2 is YYNGEE. Trimming took off 5 bases at V and 4 bases at J, with 15 bases between the two ends. The CDR3 spans 14 residues. The CDR3 DNA follows: TGTGCCAGCAGTCCCAGGGAGGGGCTCTATGGCTACACCTTC. Translation: CASSPREGLYGYTF.

The V call is TRBV7-8, the J call TRBJ1-1; D is perhaps TRBD1 (6 bases). Germline CDR1 and CDR2: SGHVS and FQNEAQ. This CDR3 contains 18 residues. The V and J ends lost 4 bases and 1 base respectively, with 22 bases between them. The CDR3 nucleotides are TGTGCCAGCAGCTCCCGAGGGGGGGCCACGTGGGGGAACACTGAAGCTTTCTTT. Amino acids: CASSSRGGATWGNTEAFF.

V is TRBV5-1 and J is TRBJ1-3; 8 bases align to TRBD1. With 4 bases clipped from V and 8 bases from J, the junction kept 11 bases outside the gene matches. CDR1 is SGHRS and CDR2 is YFSETQ in the germline V gene. This CDR3 is 15 amino acids long. As DNA, the CDR3 is TGCGCCAGCAGCGCCGGGGACAGGCCGGGATACACCATATATTTT. It codes for CASSAGDRPGYTIYF.

The chain combines TRBV2 with TRBJ2-5, with 9 bases fitting TRBD2. This CDR3 has 15 amino acids. Germline CDR1 reads SNHLY; CDR2 reads FYNNEI. Trimming removed 4 bases from V and 3 bases from J; junction bases left unmatched: 6. CDR3 nucleotide sequence: TGTGCCAGCAGTGCAGGCGGGGGGGCCGAAGAGACCCAGTACTTC. This gives the protein CASSAGGGAEETQYF. Combining the CDR3 with reference TRBV2 and TRBJ2-5 gives the whole variable domain EPEVTQTPSHQVTQMGQEVILRCVPISNHLYFYWYRQILGQKVEFLVSFYNNEISEKSEIFDDQFSVERPDGSNFTLKIRSTKLEDSAMYFCASSAGGGAEETQYFGPGTRLLVL.

The rearrangement links TRBV7-9 to TRBJ2-7; 9 nucleotides line up with TRBD1. The J segment lost 2 bases and the V segment lost 3 bases, leaving 8 bases of the junction unmatched. Germline CDR1 is SEHNR and CDR2 is FQNEAQ (reference sequence). This CDR3 spans 16 amino acids. Here the CDR3 reads CASSFDWDRVPYEQYF. CDR3 in DNA: TGTGCCAGCAGCTTCGACTGGGACAGGGTCCCCTACGAGCAGTACTTC.

The rearrangement uses TRBV7-2 and TRBJ1-1; D call uncertain. The germline gives CDR1 SGHTA, CDR2 FQGNSA. V was shortened by 1 base and J by 8 bases, with 5 bases between the two germline ends. The CDR3 covers 11 residues. CDR3 protein: CASSLDREAFF. CDR3 DNA: TGTGCCAGCAGCTTAGACCGGGAAGCTTTCTTT.

The chain joins TRBV6-6 to TRBJ1-5; 8 bases match TRBD1. Germline V gene data show CDR1 as MNHNY and CDR2 as SVGAGI (reference sequence). CDR3 length equals 15 residues. Trimming at V came to 6 bases and at J to 4 bases, leaving 8 bases not matched to a gene. CDR3 loop: CASRPGQGGNQPQHF. CDR3 sequence (DNA): TGTGCCAGCAGACCCGGACAGGGCGGGAATCAGCCCCAGCATTTT.

This clone appeared a single time. This chain connects TRBV7-9 to TRBJ2-5; D is perhaps TRBD1 (5 bases). Between the trimmed V and J ends, which lost 3 bases and 3 bases, there was a span of 8 bases. Germline V gene data show CDR1 as SEHNR and CDR2 as FQNEAQ (reference sequence). CDR3 size: 13 residues. This chain's CDR3 is CASSFDRKETQYF. The CDR3 bases are TGTGCCAGCAGCTTTGACAGAAAAGAGACCCAGTACTTC.

This clone showed up just a few times. The chain combines TRBV2 with TRBJ1-1, with 7 bases matching TRBD1. The CDR3 has 13 residues. The junction had 8 bases not matched to a gene; V was cut back by 6 bases and J by 7 bases. In germline, CDR1 is SNHLY, CDR2 FYNNEI. CDR3 DNA: TGTGCCAGCAGGACAGGGATTGTGGGTGAAGCTTTCTTT. Its protein product is CASRTGIVGEAFF.

The V gene is TRBV11-2, the J gene TRBJ2-5; TRBD2 matches 7 bases. The CDR3 covers 14 residues. V trimming: 3 bases; J trimming: 3 bases; junction bases outside the gene matches: 4. Germline V gene sequence: CDR1 SGHAT, CDR2 FQNNGV. CDR3 DNA: TGTGCCAGCAGCTTTCGTGCGGGGGAAGAGACCCAGTACTTC. Residues: CASSFRAGEETQYF.

The chain recombines TRBV28 with TRBJ1-6, with 8 bases matching TRBD1. The CDR3 has 14 amino acids. Trimming at V came to 2 bases and at J to 7 bases, leaving 1 base not matched to a gene. The V gene's germline CDR1 is MDHEN and CDR2 SYDVKM. CDR3 amino acids: CASSLGQGNSPLHF. CDR3 in DNA: TGTGCCAGCAGTTTAGGACAGGGAAATTCACCCCTCCACTTT.

This chain uses TRBV4-2 with TRBJ2-3; the match to TRBD2 covers 12 bases. V lost 4 bases, J lost 3 bases, and 8 bases stayed unmatched. CDR3 size: 17 residues. Per germline, CDR1 LGHNA and CDR2 YNFKEQ. The CDR3 region has the DNA TGTGCCAGCAGCCTGCTAGCGGGGGGGCGCGGAACAGATACGCAGTATTTT. Protein: CASSLLAGGRGTDTQYF.

This clone was recorded only once. The rearrangement links TRBV4-2 to TRBJ2-1, with 15 nucleotides matching TRBD2. V was clipped by 0 bases and J by 8 bases; unmatched bases: 8. Germline loops: CDR1 LGHNA, CDR2 YNFKEQ. CDR3 length: 18 amino acids. The DNA for the CDR3 is TGTGCCAGCAGCCAAGAGCTTAGGACTAGCGGGGGGGTCTATGAGCAGTTCTTC. Protein: CASSQELRTSGGVYEQFF.

In DNA form, the CDR3 reads TGCGCCAGCAGCAAGGGACAGGGGGAGGTGAGGCCCCTCCACTTT. It translates to CASSKGQGEVRPLHF. The chain recombines TRBV5-1 with TRBJ1-6; 11 nucleotides agree with TRBD1. Germline V gene data show CDR1 as SGHRS and CDR2 as YFSETQ. V gave up 4 bases and J gave up 13 bases; unmatched junction bases: 10. The CDR3 length is 15 residues.